This T cell receptor beta chain was captured in a study of T cells in Graves' hyperthyroidism and ophthalmopathy. Across the whole study: Peripheral blood was collected at initial diagnosis, before any treatment.

General study findings and limits: Blood also held most thyroid clonotypes expanded beyond 0.001.

From RNA transcripts, TCR beta CDR3 regions were amplified. Using the HTBI primer set, a first-round RT-PCR was run on the TCR CDR3. TCRdb used MiXCR to reprocess the multiplex PCR reads, holding one entry per CDR3 protein. The sample includes 550,000 to 850,000 distinct CDR3 sequences, approximately 19% of them seen just once. In regard to this clonotype: Its antigen is as yet unknown.

Exclusions: uncontrolled infection, other autoimmune disease, pregnancy, lactation. Blood sampling occurred at first hyperthyroidism diagnosis, ahead of any ophthalmopathy symptoms. The germline V gene has CDR1 MNHEY and CDR2 SMNVEV (reference sequence). V was cut by 7 bases and J by 0 bases, with 13 bases left in between. The CDR3 extends over 16 amino acids. The receptor's source is a woman aged 45 to 65 with Graves' hyperthyroidism that later progressed to Graves' ophthalmopathy. The chain links TRBV27 to TRBJ2-6; perhaps TRBD1 as D (5 bases). Sequencing was performed on blood. CDR3: CASTDIPNSGANVLTF. The CDR3 nucleotides read TGTGCCAGCACGGACATCCCCAACTCTGGGGCCAACGTCCTGACTTTC.